The clone carrying this T cell receptor (beta chain) was detected many times. A much larger clonotype is one base distant, so this may be a read error. The final CDR3 position lacks the conserved phenylalanine or tryptophan, pointing to a likely read error. Other DNA sequences within the sample encode an identical CDR3. No patient had received any treatment before thyroid surgery. Trimming took off 0 bases at V and 3 bases at J, with 12 bases between the two ends. The CDR3 is made up of 15 amino acids. The V gene's germline CDR1 is SGDLS and CDR2 YYNGEE. The entry originates in a study of metastatic and nonmetastatic thyroid tumors. TCRdb re-clonotyped the PCR reads via MiXCR. The repertoire includes tens of thousands of clones, approximately 20% of them detected once, and approximately 4.2% sits in the top ten.

The TCR was taken from a male donor with papillary thyroid cancer or a benign thyroid nodule (not recorded which). Some clones in this sample may be carry-over from other donors' samples. V and J are TRBV9 and TRBJ1-2; D possibly corresponds to TRBD1 (5 bases). The specimen was blood. CDR3 DNA: TGTGCCAGCAGCGTAGCTCCAGGGCCGGACTATGGCTACACCCTC. Its protein is CASSVAPGPDYGYTL.